What follows is one TCR beta chain and its context. This CDR3 region has 15 residues. The trim removed 4 bases at V and 6 bases at J, leaving 11 bases unmatched. Germline values: CDR1 SGHVS, CDR2 FNYEAQ. These data originate in a study of T cell repertoires in cytomegalovirus infection. Study details: A matching HLA type, together with CMV infection, was signaled by public TCR beta signatures.

In TCRdb, the reads were re-called with MiXCR into one record per CDR3 protein. The sample has around 490,000 distinct CDR3 sequences; 26% are singletons. The gene calls are TRBV7-6 and TRBJ1-2, with 7 nucleotides matching TRBD1. The sample taken for sequencing was PBMCs. The sequence was collected from a human donor in good health (CMV status not recorded). Some clones in this sample may be carry-over from other donors' samples. The CDR3 protein is CASSSLIFGQDGYTF. As DNA, the CDR3 is TGTGCCAGCAGCTCTCTCATTTTCGGACAGGATGGCTACACCTTC.